The 7 T cell receptor beta chains listed next were all sequenced from one sample in a study of T cells expressing NK-cell markers. TCRdb re-called the 5' RACE reads; every CDR3 protein appears as one record, without DNA. The sample table sets out hundreds of thousands of distinct CDR3 sequences. Sequenced: blood T cells: a sorted CD56 or NKG2C T cell subset, CD4+ or CD8+ T cells, or bulk PBMC T cells (not recorded which). The receptors were sampled from a woman aged 18 to 75 in good health.

The chain employs TRBV25-1 and TRBJ2-3; TCRdb names TRBD1, which stays unverified in the absence of DNA. The V gene's germline CDR1 is MGHDK and CDR2 SYGVNS. This CDR3 is 15 amino acids long. This chain's CDR3 is CASSEPVGRGDTQYF.

The J gene is TRBJ2-1, the V gene TRBV9. Germline assignment: CDR1 SGDLS and CDR2 YYNGEE. This CDR3 contains 14 residues. Here the CDR3 reads CASSVRDRTNEQFF.

The chain uses TRBV9 and TRBJ2-1; TCRdb outputs TRBD1, but without DNA this stays unchecked. This CDR3 spans 16 amino acids. Per the germline V gene, CDR1 is SGDLS and CDR2 is YYNGEE. This chain's CDR3 is CASSVVGASSYNEQFF.

The chain recombines TRBV9 with TRBJ2-5. This CDR3 contains 13 residues. Germline CDR1 is SGDLS and CDR2 is YYNGEE. CDR3 amino acids: CASSVYGQETQYF. Variable domain in full (rest from reference TRBV9 and TRBJ2-5): DSGVTQTPKHLITATGQRVTLRCSPRSGDLSVYWYQQSLDQGLQFLIQYYNGEERAKGNILERFSAQQFPDLHSELNLSSLELGDSALYFCASSVYGQETQYFGPGTRLLVL.

CDR3 region: CASSEVDGRASETQYF. V usage is TRBV5-4 and J usage is TRBJ2-5; TCRdb's D call, TRBD2, is unchecked because there is no DNA. The length of the CDR3 is 16 residues. Germline V gene data show CDR1 as SGHNT and CDR2 as YYREEE (reference sequence).

The chain links TRBV6-5 to TRBJ1-2. CDR3 length: 16 amino acids. The germline CDR1 and CDR2 sequences are MNHEY and SVGAGI. The CDR3: CASSYGVSTGNYGYTF.

The V and J genes are TRBV7-3 and TRBJ2-5; TCRdb indicates TRBD2, and absent DNA this call remains unverified. The CDR3 sequence is 16 residues long. CDR1 SGHTA and CDR2 FQGTGA come from the germline V gene. The CDR3 sequence: CASSLPRGGGQETQYF.